This TCR beta chain was documented in a study of cytotoxic CD8 clonotypes in ibrutinib-treated CLL. Study information: Mean values per sample were 255,043 productive templates and roughly 90,000 productive rearrangements.

Trimming removed 8 bases from V and 3 bases from J, with 29 bases in between. The germline gives CDR1 MNHEY, CDR2 SMNVEV (reference sequence). CDR3 length: 19 amino acids. Points on this clone: What it recognizes is unknown.

TCRdb keeps only in-frame clones here, not all; method: immunoSEQ multiplex PCR. The table has approximately 32,000 clones, approximately 45% seen once. Findings and caveats of the study: Public clonotypes showed up rarely, and on treatment they shrank or held steady.

This TCR was recovered from a human donor with chronic lymphocytic leukemia. Sample: PBMCs, taken before ibrutinib treatment. The chain has TRBV27 and TRBJ1-5; D unresolved. The CDR3 region has the DNA TGTGCCAGCCGCCCTCGACGAAAAATACCGGGCAGCCTCAATCAGCCCCAGCATTTT. This encodes CASRPRRKIPGSLNQPQHF.